This T cell receptor (beta chain) was observed in a study of T cells after yellow fever vaccination. Study results and limitations: Subsequent booster samples again held most clones from primary vaccination (96% CD4, about 86% CD8). FACS-sorted repertoires might harbor abundant contaminating clonotypes from the bulk population.

Universal primer sites and UMIs were introduced during 5'RACE template-switching synthesis of TCR cDNA. TCRdb passed the 5' RACE reads through MiXCR, listing each CDR3 protein once. Of about 220,000 distinct CDR3 sequences listed, 3% to 3.5% are singletons. As regards this clonotype: Its antigen remains unidentified.

CDR3 length: 13 amino acids. V dropped 4 bases and J dropped 3; count of bases not matched to a gene: 2. Germline lookup yields CDR1 SEHNR and CDR2 FQNEAQ (reference sequence). V and J are TRBV7-9 and TRBJ2-5, with 7 positions matching TRBD2. This clonotype was obtained from a young man who received the YFV17D yellow fever vaccine. The sequences come from CD4+ T cells sorted from PBMCs, collected 10 days after the yellow fever booster vaccination. CDR3 sequence: CASSYAGEETQYF. DNA for the CDR3: TGTGCCAGCAGCTACGCGGGGGAAGAGACCCAGTACTTC.